Presented here are 6 T cell receptor beta chains from one specimen sequenced in a study of OX40 agonist ivuxolimab in advanced cancers. Assay used: immunoSEQ multiplex PCR; TCRdb lists only in-frame clones, some missing. The data contain some 40,000 clones, under 95% of them singletons. The sample was CD4+ or CD8+ T cells sorted from blood, taken in a trial of the OX40 agonist ivuxolimab. The receptors come from an adult with an advanced solid tumor such as melanoma, head and neck, liver or kidney cancer.

The chain has TRBV4-1 and TRBJ1-5; possibly TRBD1 for D (5 bases). Germline CDR1 is MGHRA and CDR2 is YSYEKL. The CDR3 consists of 13 residues. V dropped 4 bases and J dropped 4 bases, with 8 bases sitting between them. In DNA form, the CDR3 reads TGCGCCAGCAGCCCCGACAGAAATCAGCCCCAGCATTTT. It yields the protein CASSPDRNQPQHF.

CDR3 in DNA: TGTGCCAGCACCGACAGTTCTAACTATGGCTACACCTTC. Protein sequence: CASTDSSNYGYTF. The V and J genes are TRBV6-6 and TRBJ1-2, with D tentatively TRBD1 (5 bases). V dropped 7 bases and J dropped 0 bases, with 9 bases sitting between them. The CDR3 covers 13 residues. Germline V CDR1 and CDR2: MNHNY, SVGAGI (reference sequence).

This clone was seen a handful of times. This chain connects TRBV27 to TRBJ1-1, with D unresolved. V lost 0 bases to trimming and J lost 4 bases, with 12 bases between them. CDR3 size: 15 residues. Germline CDR1 reads MNHEY; CDR2 reads SMNVEV (reference sequence). The CDR3: CASSLSPVWATEAFF. In DNA form, the CDR3 reads TGTGCCAGCAGTTTATCCCCCGTGTGGGCCACTGAAGCTTTCTTT.

The chain joins TRBV6-4 to TRBJ2-6; the D gene could be TRBD1 or TRBD2 (5 bases each). Germline CDR1 is MRHNA and CDR2 is SNTAGT. This CDR3 comprises 16 residues. V lost 3 bases, J lost 4 bases, and 13 bases lay in between. The CDR3 region has the DNA TGTGCCAGCAGTGAGGGGGTGGCTGGCGGGGCCAACGTCCTGACTTTC. Protein sequence: CASSEGVAGGANVLTF.

The chain carries TRBV4-1 and TRBJ2-1, with D perhaps TRBD1 (6 bases). CDR1 is MGHRA, CDR2 YSYEKL, per germline. The CDR3 is 15 amino acids. Deletions cut 3 bases from V and 9 bases from J, with 18 bases between. The CDR3 DNA sequence: TGCGCCAGCAGCCAGACGAAGTCAGGGGTTCGTGAGCAGTTCTTC. Amino acids: CASSQTKSGVREQFF.

A single count supports this clone. This chain connects TRBV6-4 to TRBJ2-1, with TRBD1 identical over 9 bases. The CDR3 is made up of 13 amino acids. Germline V lookup: CDR1 MRHNA, CDR2 SNTAGT. The V gene end was trimmed by 4 bases and the J gene end by 8 bases; junction bases not matched to a gene: 3. CDR3 DNA: TGTGCCAGCAGTGGACAGGGGGTCGATGAGCAGTTCTTC. Its translation: CASSGQGVDEQFF.